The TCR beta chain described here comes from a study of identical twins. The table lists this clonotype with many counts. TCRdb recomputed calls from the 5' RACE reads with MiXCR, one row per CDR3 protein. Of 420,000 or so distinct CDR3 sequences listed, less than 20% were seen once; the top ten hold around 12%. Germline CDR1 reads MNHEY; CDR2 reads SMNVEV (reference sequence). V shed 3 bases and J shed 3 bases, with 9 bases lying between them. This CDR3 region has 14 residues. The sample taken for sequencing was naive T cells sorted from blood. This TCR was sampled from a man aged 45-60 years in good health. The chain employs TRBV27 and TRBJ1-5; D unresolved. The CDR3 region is CASSFRGNNQPQHF. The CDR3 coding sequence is TGTGCCAGCAGTTTTCGAGGTAACAATCAGCCCCAGCATTTT.